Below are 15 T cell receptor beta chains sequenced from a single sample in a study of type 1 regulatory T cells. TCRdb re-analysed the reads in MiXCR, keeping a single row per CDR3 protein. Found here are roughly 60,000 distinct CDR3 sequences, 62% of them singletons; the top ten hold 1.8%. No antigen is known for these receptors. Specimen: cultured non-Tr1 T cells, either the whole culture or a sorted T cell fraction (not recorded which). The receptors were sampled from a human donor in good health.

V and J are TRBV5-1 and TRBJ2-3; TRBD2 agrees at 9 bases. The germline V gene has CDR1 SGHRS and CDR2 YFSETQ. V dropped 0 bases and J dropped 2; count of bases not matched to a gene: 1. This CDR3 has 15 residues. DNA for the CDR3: TGCGCCAGCAGCTTGGAGCGGGGGGACACAGATACGCAGTATTTT. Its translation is CASSLERGDTDTQYF. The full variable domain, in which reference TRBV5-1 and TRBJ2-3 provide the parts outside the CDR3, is KAGVTQTPRYLIKTRGQQVTLSCSPISGHRSVSWYQQTPGQGLQFLFEYFSETQRNKGNFPGRFSGRQFSNSRSEMNVSTLELGDSALYLCASSLERGDTDTQYFGPGTRLTVL.

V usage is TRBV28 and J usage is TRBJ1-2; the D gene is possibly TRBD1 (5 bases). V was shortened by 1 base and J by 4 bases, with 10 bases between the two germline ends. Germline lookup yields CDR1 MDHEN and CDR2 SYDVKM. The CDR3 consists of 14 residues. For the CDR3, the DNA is TGTGCCAGCAGTTTATTGGGGGAAGGCTATGGCTACACCTTC. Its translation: CASSLLGEGYGYTF.

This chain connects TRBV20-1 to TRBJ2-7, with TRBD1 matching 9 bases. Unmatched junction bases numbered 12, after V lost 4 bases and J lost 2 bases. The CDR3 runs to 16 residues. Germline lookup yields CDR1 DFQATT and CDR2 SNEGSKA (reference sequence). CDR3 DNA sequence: TGCAGTGCTATGACAGGGTGGGGGACAGGGACCTACGAGCAGTACTTC. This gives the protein CSAMTGWGTGTYEQYF.

CDR3 loop: CATSFQVNTEAFF. CDR3 coding DNA: TGTGCCACCAGTTTCCAAGTGAACACTGAAGCTTTCTTT. V is TRBV24-1 and J is TRBJ1-1; unclear D gene. The germline V gene has CDR1 KGHDR and CDR2 SFDVKD. Between the trimmed V and J ends, which lost 6 bases and 0 bases, there was a span of 7 bases. CDR3 length: 13 residues.

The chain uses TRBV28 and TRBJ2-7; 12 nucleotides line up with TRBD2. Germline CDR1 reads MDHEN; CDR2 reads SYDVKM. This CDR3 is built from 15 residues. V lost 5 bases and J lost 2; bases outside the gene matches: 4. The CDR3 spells CASSVTSGSPYEQYF. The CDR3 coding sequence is TGTGCCAGCAGTGTGACTAGCGGGAGTCCCTACGAGCAGTACTTC.

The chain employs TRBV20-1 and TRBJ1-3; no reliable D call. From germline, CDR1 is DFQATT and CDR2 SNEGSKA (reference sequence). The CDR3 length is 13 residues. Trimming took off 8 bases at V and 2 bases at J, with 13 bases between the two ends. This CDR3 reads CSSKGGAGNTIYF. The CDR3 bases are TGCAGTTCTAAAGGTGGGGCTGGAAACACCATATATTTT.

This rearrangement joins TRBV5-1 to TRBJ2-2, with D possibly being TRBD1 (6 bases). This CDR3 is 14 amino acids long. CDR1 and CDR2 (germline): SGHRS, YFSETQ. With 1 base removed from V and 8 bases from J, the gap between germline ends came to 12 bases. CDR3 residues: CASSLIRGSGELFF. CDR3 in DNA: TGCGCCAGCAGCTTGATCAGGGGATCGGGGGAGCTGTTTTTT.

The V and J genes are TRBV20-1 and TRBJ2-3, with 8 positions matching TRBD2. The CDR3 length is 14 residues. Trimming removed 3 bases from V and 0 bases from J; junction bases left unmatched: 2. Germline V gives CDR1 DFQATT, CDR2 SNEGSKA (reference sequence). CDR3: CSASGRGSTDTQYF. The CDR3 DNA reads TGCAGTGCTAGCGGGAGGGGAAGCACAGATACGCAGTATTTT.

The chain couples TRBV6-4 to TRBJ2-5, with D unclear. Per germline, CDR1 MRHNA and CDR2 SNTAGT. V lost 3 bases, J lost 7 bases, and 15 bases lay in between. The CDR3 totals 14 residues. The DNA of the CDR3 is TGTGCCAGCAGTGAGTCTCGGGCTAGTTCGACCCAGTACTTC. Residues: CASSESRASSTQYF.

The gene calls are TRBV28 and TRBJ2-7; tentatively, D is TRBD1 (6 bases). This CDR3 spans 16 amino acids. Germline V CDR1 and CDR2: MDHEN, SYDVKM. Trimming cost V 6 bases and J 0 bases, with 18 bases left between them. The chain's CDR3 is CASSPPRQVSSYEQYF. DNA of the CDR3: TGTGCCAGCAGCCCCCCTCGACAGGTTAGCTCCTACGAGCAGTACTTC. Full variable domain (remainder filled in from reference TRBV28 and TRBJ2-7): DVKVTQSSRYLVKRTGEKVFLECVQDMDHENMFWYRQDPGLGLRLIYFSYDVKMKEKGDIPEGYSVSREKKERFSLILESASTNQTSMYLCASSPPRQVSSYEQYFGPGTRLTVT.

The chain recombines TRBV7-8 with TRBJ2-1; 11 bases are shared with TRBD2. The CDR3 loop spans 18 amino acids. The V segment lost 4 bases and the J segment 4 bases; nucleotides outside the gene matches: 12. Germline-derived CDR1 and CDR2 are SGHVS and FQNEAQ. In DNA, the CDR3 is TGTGCCAGCAGCTCCCGTACTAGCGGGAGATGGGTATACAATGAGCAGTTCTTC. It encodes CASSSRTSGRWVYNEQFF.

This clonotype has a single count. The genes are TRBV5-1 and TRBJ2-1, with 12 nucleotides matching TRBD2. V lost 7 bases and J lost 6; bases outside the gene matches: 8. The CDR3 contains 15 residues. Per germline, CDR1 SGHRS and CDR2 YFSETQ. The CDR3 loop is CASSLAGGLGNEQFF. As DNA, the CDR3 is TGCGCCAGCTCTCTAGCGGGAGGGCTGGGCAATGAGCAGTTCTTC. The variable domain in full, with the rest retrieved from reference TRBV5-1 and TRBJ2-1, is KAGVTQTPRYLIKTRGQQVTLSCSPISGHRSVSWYQQTPGQGLQFLFEYFSETQRNKGNFPGRFSGRQFSNSRSEMNVSTLELGDSALYLCASSLAGGLGNEQFFGPGTRLTVL.

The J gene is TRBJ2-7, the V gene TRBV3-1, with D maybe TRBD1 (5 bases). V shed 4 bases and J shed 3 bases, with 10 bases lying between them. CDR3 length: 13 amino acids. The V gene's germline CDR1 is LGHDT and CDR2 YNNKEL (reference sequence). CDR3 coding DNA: TGTGCCAGCAGCCGGGGCTACCACTACGAGCAGTACTTC. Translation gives CASSRGYHYEQYF.

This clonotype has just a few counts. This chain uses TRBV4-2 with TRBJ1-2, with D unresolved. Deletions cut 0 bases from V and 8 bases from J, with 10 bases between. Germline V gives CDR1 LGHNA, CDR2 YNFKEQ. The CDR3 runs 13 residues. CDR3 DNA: TGTGCCAGCAGCCAAGATATCCAGTTAGGCTACACCTTC. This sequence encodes CASSQDIQLGYTF.

The DNA for the CDR3 is TGTGCCAGCAGCCCTCCGGACAGGCTCAATGAGCAGTTCTTC. Its protein product is CASSPPDRLNEQFF. The J gene is TRBJ2-1, the V gene TRBV5-4, with 7 bases fitting TRBD1. Germline loops: CDR1 SGHNT, CDR2 YYREEE (reference sequence). V was clipped by 4 bases and J by 6 bases; unmatched bases: 7. The CDR3 is made up of 14 amino acids.